This T cell receptor (beta chain) was sequenced for a study of cytomegalovirus exposure and HLA in healthy donors. Study as a whole: A previous analysis identified approximately 120 million unique TCR beta sequences derived from roughly 180 million T cells.

It was with 60 Vbeta and 13 Jbeta primers that the PCR ran. TCRdb's copy holds only in-frame clones and misses some; the assay was immunoSEQ multiplex PCR. Recorded for this sample: some 140,000 clones. Overall study findings and caveats: Sequences of the TCR beta chain were said to predict the HLA-A and HLA-B alleles of most subjects accurately. By a later analysis, the bulk of CMV-associated TCR beta chains appeared HLA-restricted. The study labeled 170 or so TCR beta chains cytomegalovirus-associated.

The CDR3 contains 15 residues. Germline V gene sequence: CDR1 LNHDA, CDR2 SQIVND (reference sequence). Unmatched junction bases numbered 10, after V lost 7 bases and J lost 8 bases. Turning to this clone: As yet, its antigen is unknown.

The chain uses TRBV19 and TRBJ1-4; 10 bases line up with TRBD1. The sample was PBMCs. The clonotype originates from a woman in her forties in good health and CMV-seronegative. In DNA, the CDR3 is TGTGCCAGTACCTATAGGACAGGGGGAGGCGAAAAACTGTTTTTT. Translating gives CASTYRTGGGEKLFF.